This TCR beta chain was captured in a study of blood T cell repertoires in COVID-19. Study information: Samples came from the United States, Italy and Spain, spanning acute and convalescent COVID-19. PBMCs, B-cell-depleted T cells, or T cells were the source of the cDNA or gDNA that made up the material.

The V gene end was trimmed by 4 bases and the J gene end by 7 bases; junction bases not matched to a gene: 6. Germline V gene lookup returns CDR1 LGHDT and CDR2 YNNKEL (reference sequence). The CDR3 loop spans 13 amino acids. Produced via immunoSEQ multiplex PCR; TCRdb's table is partial and in-frame only. Seen here are fewer than 95,000 clones, about 91% observed once, and the top ten hold approximately 5.1%. V and J are TRBV3-1 (or the pseudogene TRBV3-2) and TRBJ1-2, with 7 nucleotides matching TRBD1. This clonotype originated in an elderly woman with acute or convalescent COVID-19. Sequences were obtained from peripheral blood. This CDR3 is CASSLRQGSGYTF. CDR3 DNA: TGTGCCAGCAGCCTCAGACAGGGCTCTGGCTACACCTTC.